The T cell receptor beta chain described here comes from a study of blood T cell repertoires in COVID-19. Study in general: PBMCs, B-cell-depleted T cells, or T cells were the source of the cDNA or gDNA that made up the material.

Seattle researchers signed up patients amid active infection and tracked them longitudinally. Clones were sequenced by immunoSEQ multiplex PCR, and TCRdb holds only the in-frame ones, with some missing. This table has around 94,000 clones, just under 95% appearing once. Per germline, CDR1 MNHEY and CDR2 SMNVEV (reference sequence). The CDR3 is 16 amino acids. V lost 3 bases to trimming and J lost 0 bases, with 15 bases between them. The sequenced material came from peripheral blood. The TCR originated in a woman aged 45-60 years with COVID-19, enrolled during active disease. The chain joins TRBV27 to TRBJ2-7; a weak D match, TRBD1 (6 bases). CDR3 in amino acids: CASSLTGQPSSYEQYV. Here the CDR3 DNA reads TGTGCCAGCAGTTTGACCGGACAGCCGAGCTCCTACGAGCAGTACGTC.